This note documents a single TCR beta chain sequence. Its antigen is not identified. The entry originates in a study of cytomegalovirus exposure and HLA in healthy donors. PCR used 60 Vbeta primers and 13 Jbeta primers. Clones were sequenced by immunoSEQ multiplex PCR, and TCRdb holds only the in-frame ones, with some missing. The table has roughly 99,000 clones, 74% seen once. Regarding the study as a whole: In a later analysis, V- and J-gene trimming of beta chains associated with a DCLRE1C missense variant, replicated independently. The study recorded about 150 TCR beta chains that were cytomegalovirus-associated.

Per the germline V gene, CDR1 is MNHEY and CDR2 is SMNVEV (reference sequence). V shed 3 bases, J shed 2 bases, and the junction held 1 base outside the gene matches. The CDR3 runs 14 residues. Material for sequencing was PBMCs. This chain uses TRBV27 with TRBJ2-7, with 10 positions matching TRBD1. The sequence derives from a male donor in good health and CMV-seronegative. The CDR3 sequence is CASSLGQGPYEQYF. The CDR3 DNA follows: TGTGCCAGCAGTTTGGGACAGGGGCCCTACGAGCAGTACTTC.